The clone carrying this T cell receptor beta chain was counted a few times. No antigen is known for it. Hyperthyroidism was newly diagnosed in patients aged 18 to 65 (duration under 2 months). This record belongs to a study of T cells in Graves' hyperthyroidism and ophthalmopathy. As for the study in general: Initial diagnosis, before any treatment, was when peripheral blood was collected.

Amplification of TCR beta CDR3 regions was performed using RNA transcripts as template. The HTBI set primed first-round TCR CDR3 RT-PCR. TCRdb reprocessed the multiplex PCR reads via MiXCR and lists one record per CDR3 protein. The table lists nearly 750,000 distinct CDR3 sequences, about a third of them singletons. Germline-derived CDR1 and CDR2 are MNHEY and SVGAGI. CDR3 length: 15 amino acids. Trimming left V 0 bases short and J 4 bases short, with 10 bases between. Study-wide results and caveats: Expanded thyroid clonotypes (above 0.001) were mostly also found in blood. Ophthalmopathy prediction by the model preceded onset by a median about 6 months.

The TCR comes from a woman aged 40-49 years with Graves' hyperthyroidism. The V and J genes are TRBV6-5 and TRBJ1-3; the D is unclear. Sequencing input: blood. The CDR3 sequence is CASSYSTAAGNTIYF. In DNA form, the CDR3 reads TGTGCCAGCAGTTACTCGACGGCAGCCGGAAACACCATATATTTT.